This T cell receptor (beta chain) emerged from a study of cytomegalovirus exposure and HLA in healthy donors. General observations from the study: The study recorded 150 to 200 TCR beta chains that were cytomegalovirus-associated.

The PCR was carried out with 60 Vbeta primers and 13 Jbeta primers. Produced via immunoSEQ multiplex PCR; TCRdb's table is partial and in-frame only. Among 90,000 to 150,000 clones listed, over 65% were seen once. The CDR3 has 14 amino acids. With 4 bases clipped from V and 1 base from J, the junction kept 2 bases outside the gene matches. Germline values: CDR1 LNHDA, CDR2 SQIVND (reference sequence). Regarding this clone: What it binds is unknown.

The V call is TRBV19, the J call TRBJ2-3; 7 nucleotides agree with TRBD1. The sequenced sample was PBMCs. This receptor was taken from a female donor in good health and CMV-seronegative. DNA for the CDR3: TGTGCCAGTAGTACGGGACAGCGCACAGATACGCAGTATTTT. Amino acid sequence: CASSTGQRTDTQYF. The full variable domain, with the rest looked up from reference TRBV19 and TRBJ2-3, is DGGITQSPKYLFRKEGQNVTLSCEQNLNHDAMYWYRQDPGQGLRLIYYSQIVNDFQKGDIAEGYSVSREKKESFPLTVTSAQKNPTAFYLCASSTGQRTDTQYFGPGTRLTVL.